These 15 T cell receptor beta chains came from one sample sequenced in a study of CXCR3-negative and CXCR3-positive naive CD8 T cells. Points from the study as a whole: TRB CDR3s of CXCR3-positive naive cells were more hydrophobic than those of CXCR3-negative naive cells.

No antigen has been assigned to these receptors. Libraries were UMI-labeled 5' RACE TRB cDNA. TCRdb reprocessed the 5' RACE reads and reports one entry per CDR3 protein, with no DNA. Its table lists about 5,700 distinct CDR3 sequences. Sequenced material: naive CXCR3+ CD8+ T cells from blood. Noted subset: CD45RO-CCR7+CD27+CD95- naive CD8+ T cells expressing CXCR3 (TNR3+). These receptors were obtained from a human donor in good health. Some clones in this sample may be carry-over from other donors' samples.

This chain joins TRBV11-2 and TRBJ1-2. The CDR3 is made up of 14 amino acids. Germline CDR1 reads SGHAT; CDR2 reads FQNNGV. The CDR3 loop is CASSLGSARYGYTF. The whole variable domain, filled in from reference TRBV11-2 and TRBJ1-2, reads EAGVAQSPRYKIIEKRQSVAFWCNPISGHATLYWYQQILGQGPKLLIQFQNNGVVDDSQLPKDRFSAERLKGVDSTLKIQPAKLEDSAVYLCASSLGSARYGYTFGSGTRLTVV.

According to its frequency, this clonotype is medium-sized. CDR3 amino acids: CASSVAGIGLRYEQYF. The chain joins TRBV9 to TRBJ2-7; TCRdb's assignment of TRBD2 cannot be checked, as there is no DNA. The CDR3 runs to 16 residues. CDR1 is SGDLS, CDR2 YYNGEE, per germline. The full variable domain, rest sourced from reference TRBV9 and TRBJ2-7, is DSGVTQTPKHLITATGQRVTLRCSPRSGDLSVYWYQQSLDQGLQFLIQYYNGEERAKGNILERFSAQQFPDLHSELNLSSLELGDSALYFCASSVAGIGLRYEQYFGPGTRLTVT.

V and J are TRBV6-5 and TRBJ2-7; no DNA is available, so the TRBD2 call from TCRdb remains unchecked. The CDR3 runs to 13 residues. In germline, CDR1 is MNHEY, CDR2 SVGAGI. CDR3 region: CASSYPLGPEQYF.

Its frequency marks this clonotype as medium-sized (0.01 to 0.1%). The chain has TRBV5-1 and TRBJ2-7. The germline V gene encodes CDR1 SGHRS and CDR2 YFSETQ. The CDR3 contains 14 residues. The CDR3 protein is CASSLAGIPYEQYF.

In terms of frequency, this clonotype is medium-sized. The chain joins TRBV7-2 to TRBJ2-1. CDR1 SGHTA and CDR2 FQGNSA come from the germline V gene. This CDR3 comprises 15 residues. CDR3: CASSLAQGSYNEQFF.

Considering frequency, this clonotype is medium-sized. The V gene is TRBV9, the J gene TRBJ1-2; TCRdb reports TRBD1, a call that lacks DNA to check it against. Germline CDR1 reads SGDLS; CDR2 reads YYNGEE. The CDR3 sequence is 13 residues long. This CDR3 reads CASSAYRGHGYTF.

By frequency, this clonotype is medium-sized (0.01 to 0.1%). The V and J genes are TRBV27 and TRBJ2-2. The CDR3 loop spans 15 amino acids. Germline lookup yields CDR1 MNHEY and CDR2 SMNVEV (reference sequence). CDR3 protein: CASSATETTTGELFF.

This clonotype ranks as medium-sized in terms of frequency. V usage is TRBV11-3 and J usage is TRBJ2-7; no DNA is available, so the TRBD1 call from TCRdb remains unchecked. From germline, CDR1 is SGHNT and CDR2 YENEEA. The CDR3 is made up of 15 amino acids. CDR3 sequence: CASSSRDADTYEQYF.

This clonotype is labeled medium-sized (0.01 to 0.1%) based on frequency. The V gene is TRBV29-1, the J gene TRBJ2-5; TCRdb reports TRBD1, a call that lacks DNA to check it against. Germline CDR1 reads SQVTM; CDR2 reads ANQGSEA. The CDR3 covers 15 residues. The CDR3 sequence: CSDDGYRDRRETQYF.

The chain carries TRBV5-1 and TRBJ2-3. Germline-derived CDR1 and CDR2 are SGHRS and YFSETQ. This CDR3 comprises 14 residues. CDR3 protein: CASSLSRGSDTQYF.

This clonotype is medium-sized by frequency. This chain uses TRBV28 with TRBJ2-5; no DNA is available, so the TRBD2 call from TCRdb remains unchecked. The CDR3 spans 16 residues. In germline, CDR1 is MDHEN, CDR2 SYDVKM. CDR3: CASSSPPTGTTETQYF.

This clonotype is labeled medium-sized based on frequency. This CDR3 reads CSVEVAGAGAEAFF. The J gene is TRBJ1-1, the V gene TRBV29-1; TCRdb outputs TRBD1, but without DNA this stays unchecked. From germline, CDR1 is SQVTM and CDR2 ANQGSEA. The CDR3 totals 14 residues.

This clonotype counts as medium-sized by frequency. This chain uses TRBV5-1 with TRBJ2-7. The CDR3 totals 15 residues. In germline, CDR1 is SGHRS, CDR2 YFSETQ. The CDR3: CASRVGDTSSYEQYF.

By frequency, this clonotype is medium-sized. V gene TRBV11-2 combines with J gene TRBJ2-1; TCRdb picks TRBD1, but there is no DNA to check that call. From germline, CDR1 is SGHAT and CDR2 FQNNGV. The CDR3 has 15 residues. CDR3 in amino acids: CASSTGRNSYNEQFF.

The V and J genes are TRBV29-1 and TRBJ2-7; the TCRdb D gene call, TRBD1, has no DNA to confirm it. Germline CDR1 reads SQVTM; CDR2 reads ANQGSEA. The CDR3 has 13 residues. The CDR3 spells CSAGQGISYEQYF.